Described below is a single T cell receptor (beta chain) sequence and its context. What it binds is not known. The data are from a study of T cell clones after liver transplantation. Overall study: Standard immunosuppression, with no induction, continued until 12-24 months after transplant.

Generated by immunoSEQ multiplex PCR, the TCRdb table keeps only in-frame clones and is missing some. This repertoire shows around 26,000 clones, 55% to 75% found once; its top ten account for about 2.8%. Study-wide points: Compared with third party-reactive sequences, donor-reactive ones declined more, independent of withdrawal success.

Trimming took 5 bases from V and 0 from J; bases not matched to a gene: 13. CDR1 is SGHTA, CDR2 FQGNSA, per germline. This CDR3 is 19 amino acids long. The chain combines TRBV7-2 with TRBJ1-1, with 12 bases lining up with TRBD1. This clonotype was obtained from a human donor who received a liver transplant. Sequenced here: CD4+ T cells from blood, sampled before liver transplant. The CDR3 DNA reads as TGTGCCAGCAGCAACCGGGACAGGGGGCTTTCCACCATGAACACTGAAGCTTTCTTT. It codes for CASSNRDRGLSTMNTEAFF.